The T cell receptor (beta chain) described here comes from a study of cytotoxic CD8 clonotypes in ibrutinib-treated CLL. The study, taken as a whole, reports: Baseline values of clonality outstripped age-matched healthy donors and followed circulating CD8+ T-cell counts.

CDR1 and CDR2 (germline): SGHRS, YFSETQ. The CDR3 covers 18 residues. V lost 2 bases and J 6 bases, leaving 24 bases between the germline ends. Using immunoSEQ multiplex PCR, the repertoire was profiled, and TCRdb retains in-frame clones only, with some absent. The sample carries roughly 180,000 clones, approximately 68% recorded once. Points on this clone: Its antigen remains unidentified.

The receptor was derived from a human donor with chronic lymphocytic leukemia. Specimen: PBMCs, collected after 24 months of ibrutinib treatment. V gene TRBV5-1 combines with J gene TRBJ2-1; D unclear. The CDR3 loop is CASSFSLVGRPRSNEQFF. CDR3 sequence (DNA): TGCGCCAGCAGCTTTTCGTTGGTCGGGCGCCCGAGGAGCAATGAGCAGTTCTTC.